The source of this T cell receptor beta chain is a study of blood T cell repertoires in COVID-19. Study at large: Italy, Spain and the United States were the sources of the convalescent and acute COVID-19 samples.

Seattle patient enrollment occurred during active infection, with longitudinal follow-up thereafter. Per the original data handling: Estimation of nucleated cell counts relied on the amplification of reference gene primers. Method: immunoSEQ multiplex PCR; TCRdb's copy keeps in-frame clones and lacks some. For V, J and clone size, that table is used; D and trimming come from the DNA. The table lists just over 300,000 clones, around nine tenths of them singletons. This CDR3 region has 13 residues. Germline V CDR1 and CDR2: SNHLY, FYNNEI. V lost 5 bases to trimming and J lost 0 bases, with 5 bases between them.

The chain employs TRBV2 and TRBJ1-3; D not resolved. The receptor's source is a woman in her 30s with COVID-19, enrolled during active disease. Source material: peripheral blood. CDR3 bases: TGTGCCAGCAGTCGGGACTCTGGAAACACCATATATTTT. Amino acid sequence: CASSRDSGNTIYF.